This is a list of T cell receptor beta chains from one sample in a study of blood T cell repertoires in COVID-19. This table comes from immunoSEQ multiplex PCR, and its TCRdb copy is limited to in-frame clones, with some not included. Here the sample spans 250,000 to 350,000 clones, about four fifths being singletons. The specimen sequenced was peripheral blood. These receptors came from a human donor with COVID-19, enrolled during active disease. The donor label of this sample is uncertain. The CDR3 runs from the conserved cysteine through the conserved F or W. The D gene is left open where the match is weak. Expanded clones are given a class, and other clones once, few, many or no size at all.

TRBV2	NA	15	TRBJ2-3	NA	CASSATRRDTDTQYF	TGTGCCAGCAGTGCGACTAGGCGGGATACAGATACGCAGTATTTT
TRBV20-1	NA	11	TRBJ1-5	NA	CSAMGTGAQHF	TGCAGTGCTATGGGGACGGGGGCCCAGCATTTT
TRBV9	NA	17	TRBJ1-3	TRBD1	CASSVAHGTESGNTIYF	TGTGCCAGCAGCGTAGCACACGGGACAGAGTCTGGAAACACCATATATTTT
TRBV5-4	NA	12	TRBJ1-2	TRBD1	CASSFGTVDYTF	TGTGCCAGCAGTTTCGGGACAGTCGACTACACCTTC
TRBV5-1	NA	15	TRBJ2-2	NA	CASSSSGSSTGELFF	TGCGCCAGCAGCTCGTCCGGGAGTTCTACCGGGGAGCTGTTTTTT
TRBV4-1	NA	16	TRBJ1-4	TRBD1	CASSPPRQGDTEKLFF	TGCGCCAGCAGCCCGCCTCGACAGGGTGATACTGAAAAACTGTTTTTT
TRBV30	NA	13	TRBJ2-3	NA	CAWTIREQGTQYF	TGTGCCTGGACGATAAGGGAGCAAGGCACGCAGTATTTT
TRBV24-1	NA	15	TRBJ2-6	NA	CATSPAGDAANVLTF	TGTGCCACCAGTCCAGCAGGCGACGCGGCCAACGTCCTGACTTTC
TRBV4-2	few	16	TRBJ2-2	TRBD2	CASSQRAGGGAGELFF	TGTGCCAGCAGCCAGCGAGCGGGAGGTGGGGCCGGGGAGCTGTTTTTT
TRBV19	NA	14	TRBJ2-5	NA	CASSKRGYEETQYF	TGTGCCAGTAGTAAACGGGGGTACGAAGAGACCCAGTACTTC
TRBV3-1/TRBV3-2	NA	15	TRBJ1-5	TRBD1	CASSQQTGLLWPQHF	TGTGCCAGCAGCCAACAGACAGGGCTCCTCTGGCCCCAGCATTTT
TRBV7-2	NA	14	TRBJ2-5	TRBD2	CASSAGLALETQYF	TGTGCCAGCAGCGCAGGACTAGCCTTGGAGACCCAGTACTTC
TRBV7-2	NA	16	TRBJ2-5	TRBD2	CASSSLAGGGRETQYF	TGTGCCAGCAGCTCACTAGCGGGAGGGGGCCGGGAGACCCAGTACTTC